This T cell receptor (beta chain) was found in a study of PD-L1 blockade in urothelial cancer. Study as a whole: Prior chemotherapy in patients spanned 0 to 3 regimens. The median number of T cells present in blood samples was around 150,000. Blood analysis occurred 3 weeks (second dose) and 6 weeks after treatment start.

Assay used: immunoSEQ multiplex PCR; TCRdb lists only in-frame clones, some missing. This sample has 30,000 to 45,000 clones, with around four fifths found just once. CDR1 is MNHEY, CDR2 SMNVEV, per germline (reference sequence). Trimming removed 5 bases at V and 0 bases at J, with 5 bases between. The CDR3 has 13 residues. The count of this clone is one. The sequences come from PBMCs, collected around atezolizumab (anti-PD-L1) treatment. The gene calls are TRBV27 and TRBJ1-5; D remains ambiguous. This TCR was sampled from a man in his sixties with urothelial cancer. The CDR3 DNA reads TGTGCCAGCAGTCCTAATAGCAATCAGCCCCAGCATTTT. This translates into CASSPNSNQPQHF.